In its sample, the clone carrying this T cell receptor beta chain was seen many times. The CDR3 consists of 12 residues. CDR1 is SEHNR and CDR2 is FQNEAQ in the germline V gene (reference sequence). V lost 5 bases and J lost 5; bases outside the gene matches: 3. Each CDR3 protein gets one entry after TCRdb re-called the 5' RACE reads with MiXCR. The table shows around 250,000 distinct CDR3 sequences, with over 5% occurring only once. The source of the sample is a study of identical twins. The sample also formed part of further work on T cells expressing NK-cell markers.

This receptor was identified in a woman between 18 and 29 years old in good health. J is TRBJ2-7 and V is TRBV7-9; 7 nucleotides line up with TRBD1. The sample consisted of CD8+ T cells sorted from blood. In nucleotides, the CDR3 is TGTGCCAGCAGCCCCGACAGGGACGAGCAGTACTTC. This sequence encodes CASSPDRDEQYF. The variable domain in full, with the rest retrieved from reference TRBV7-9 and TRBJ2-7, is DTGVSQNPRHKITKRGQNVTFRCDPISEHNRLYWYRQTLGQGPEFLTYFQNEAQLEKSRLLSDRFSAERPKGSFSTLEIQRTEQGDSAMYLCASSPDRDEQYFGPGTRLTVT.